The rows below give T cell receptor beta chains drawn from one sample of a study of Graves' ophthalmopathy and Graves' hyperthyroidism. TCRdb fed the multiplex PCR reads into MiXCR, producing one record per CDR3 protein. This table holds about 340,000 distinct CDR3 sequences, about a sixth found once. Sequenced sample: peripheral blood. All receptors derive from an adult man with Graves' ophthalmopathy. CDR3s include the opening cysteine and the closing phenylalanine or tryptophan. The D gene is left open where the match is weak. Expanded clones are given a class, and other clones once, few, many or no size at all.

TRBV6-5	TRBJ1-1	many	-	TGTGCCAGCAGTCGACAGGTGGGGGATGTTGGAGCTTTCTTT	CASSRQVGDVGAFF
TRBV6-1	TRBJ2-7	many	-	TGTGCCAGCAGTGAAAAGGGGGGGGCCCCCCGCGAGCAGTACTTC	CASSEKGGAPREQYF
TRBV27	TRBJ2-7	many	-	TGTGCCAGCGGCTCCGGGCCGGATTACGAGCAGTACTTC	CASGSGPDYEQYF
TRBV19	TRBJ2-5	many	-	TGTGCCAGTAGTTCTTCAGGGCCGGAGACCCAGTACTTC	CASSSSGPETQYF
TRBV3-1	TRBJ1-5	many	-	TGTGCCAGCAGCCAATTTGTGAATCAGCCCCAGCATTTT	CASSQFVNQPQHF
TRBV6-1	TRBJ2-7	many	-	TGTGCCAGCAGTACAGACCAGAGCTCCTACGAGCAGTACTTC	CASSTDQSSYEQYF
TRBV18	TRBJ2-7	many	TRBD1	TGTGCCAGCTCACCACGGGCCGGGACAGGTGACGAGCAGTACTTC	CASSPRAGTGDEQYF
TRBV4-1	TRBJ2-5	many	-	TGCGCCAGCAGCCAAACCTCCGCGGGTTACCAAGAGACCCAGTACTTC	CASSQTSAGYQETQYF
TRBV27	TRBJ1-2	many	TRBD1	TGTGCCAGCAGATCCACAGGGGAAGGCTACACCTTC	CASRSTGEGYTF
TRBV4-2	TRBJ2-7	many	TRBD2	TGTGCCAGCAGCCCACTTCTAGCGGCCTCCTACGAGCAGTACTTC	CASSPLLAASYEQYF
TRBV5-1	TRBJ2-4	many	-	TGCGCCAGCAGAACGGGAGACCTAGCCAAAAACATTCAGTACTTC	CASRTGDLAKNIQYF
TRBV27	TRBJ2-5	-	TRBD2	TGTGCCAGCGAGCCCTACCGACTAGCGGGGGAGGAGACCCAGTACTTC	CASEPYRLAGEETQYF
TRBV12-3/TRBV12-4	TRBJ1-5	many	-	TGTGCCAGCAGCGTCTGGGATCAGCCCCAGCATTTT	CASSVWDQPQHF
TRBV20-1	TRBJ1-6	many	-	TGCAGTGCTATAGGGCGTGTCGAGTATAATTCACCCCTCCACTTT	CSAIGRVEYNSPLHF
TRBV7-9	TRBJ2-7	many	-	TGTGCCAGCAGCTTAGAGTTGGGGGGAAGCTCCTACGAGCAGTACTTC	CASSLELGGSSYEQYF
TRBV30	TRBJ1-2	many	-	TGTGCCTGGAGAAGTGGGAACGACTATGGCTACACCTTC	CAWRSGNDYGYTF
TRBV27	TRBJ2-7	many	-	TGTGCCAGCAGTTTACGAGGGAAGAACTACGAGCAGTACTTC	CASSLRGKNYEQYF
TRBV30	TRBJ2-7	-	TRBD2	TGTGCCTGGAGAGGAGACGGACTAGCAAACGAGCAGTACTTC	CAWRGDGLANEQYF
TRBV29-1	TRBJ2-2	many	-	TGCAGCGGCGTGTGGGTGGGGGAGCTGTTTTTT	CSGVWVGELFF
TRBV12-3/TRBV12-4	TRBJ2-7	many	TRBD2	TGTGCCAGCAGTAAAAGCGGGAACTCCTACGAGCAGTACTTC	CASSKSGNSYEQYF
TRBV6-1	TRBJ2-5	many	TRBD2	TGTGCCAGCAGCGGACTAGCGGGGGTGTTGGAGACCCAGTACTTC	CASSGLAGVLETQYF
TRBV18	TRBJ2-7	few	TRBD1	TGTGCCAGCTCACACCGGGACAGGGCCTCCTACGAGCAGTACTTC	CASSHRDRASYEQYF
TRBV12-3/TRBV12-4	TRBJ1-2	many	TRBD1	TGTGCCAGCAAATTACAACAGGGGATTGGCTACACCTTC	CASKLQQGIGYTF
TRBV9	TRBJ1-5	many	-	TGTGCCAGCAGCGTAGATGCCGGGAGCAATCAGCCCCAGCATTTT	CASSVDAGSNQPQHF
TRBV6-1	TRBJ2-7	many	-	TGTGCCAGCAGTACGGGGGTGGGGCTCGAGCAGTACTTC	CASSTGVGLEQYF
TRBV7-2	TRBJ1-6	many	-	TGTGCCAGCAGCCCCGGGACGGCCCCCGAGATGTCACCCCTCCACTTT	CASSPGTAPEMSPLHF
TRBV28	TRBJ2-2	many	TRBD2	TGTGCCAGCAGGGGGACTAGCGGGGGGTACACCGGGGAGCTGTTTTTT	CASRGTSGGYTGELFF
TRBV29-1	TRBJ1-1	many	-	TGCAGCGTTCGGGACTACCATCAAGCTTTCTTT	CSVRDYHQAFF
TRBV7-8	TRBJ2-5	-	TRBD2	TGTGCCAGCAGCCTCGGACTAGCGCTGGAGACCCAGTACTTC	CASSLGLALETQYF
TRBV18	TRBJ1-3	-	-	TGTGCCAGCTCACCACCGGTCTGGGGCTCTGGAAACACCATATATTTT	CASSPPVWGSGNTIYF
TRBV6-5	TRBJ2-7	-	-	TGTGCCAGCAGTTACCCAGGGATCCACGAGCAGTACTTC	CASSYPGIHEQYF
TRBV5-1	TRBJ1-1	many	TRBD1	TGCGCCAGCAGCTCTATTGGACAGGGTAGAATGAACACTGAAGCTTTCTTT	CASSSIGQGRMNTEAFF
TRBV11-1	TRBJ2-2	-	-	TGTGCCAGCAGCCCAGGGACGGCGGGTATCACCGGGGAGCTGTTTTTT	CASSPGTAGITGELFF
TRBV29-1	TRBJ2-5	-	TRBD2	TGCAGCGTTGCCCTTCTTAGCGGGGGAGGGGAGACCCAGTACTTC	CSVALLSGGGETQYF
TRBV15	TRBJ2-4	many	-	TGTGCCACCAGCCCGTCCTCTGGGTTTGCCAAAAACATTCAGTACTTC	CATSPSSGFAKNIQYF
TRBV7-2	TRBJ2-5	many	TRBD2	TGTGCCAGCAGCAGAACAGCGGGGAGGCAAGAGACCCAGTACTTC	CASSRTAGRQETQYF
TRBV4-1	TRBJ1-5	many	-	TGCGCCAGCAGCCAGAGCTATAGCAATCAGCCCCAGCATTTT	CASSQSYSNQPQHF
TRBV4-1	TRBJ1-1	few	-	TGCGCCAGCAGCCAGCTCGGGGGTGGTACTGAAGCTTTCTTT	CASSQLGGGTEAFF
TRBV6-1	TRBJ2-7	few	-	TGTGCCAGCAGGCACGAACACCTCTCCTACGAGCAGTACTTC	CASRHEHLSYEQYF
TRBV29-1	TRBJ2-7	many	TRBD2	TGCAGCGTTGGAGCGGGAGGGCACGAGCAGTACTTC	CSVGAGGHEQYF
TRBV5-8	TRBJ1-5	many	TRBD1	TGTGCCAGCAGCTTGGAAGGGGGCCACAATCAGCCCCAGCATTTT	CASSLEGGHNQPQHF
TRBV6-1	TRBJ1-5	few	TRBD1	TGTGCCAGCAGAGACGATACAGGGGGCAGGGATCAGCCCCAGCATTTT	CASRDDTGGRDQPQHF
TRBV14	TRBJ2-7	many	TRBD1	TGTGCCAGCAGCCCCAGAGGGCAGGGGGCCCGCGAGCAGTACTTC	CASSPRGQGAREQYF
TRBV6-1	TRBJ1-3	few	-	TGTGCCAGCGGGGTGACGGGCGGAAACACCATATATTTT	CASGVTGGNTIYF
TRBV6-5	TRBJ1-1	many	-	TGTGCCAGCATGTTAAATCGGGTAACTGAAGCTTTCTTT	CASMLNRVTEAFF
TRBV6-1	TRBJ2-5	-	-	TGTGCCGGCAGAGTCTGGGAGACCCAGTACTTC	CAGRVWETQYF